Listed below are T cell receptor beta chains from one sample, sequenced in a study of preoperative IRX-2 immunotherapy in early breast cancer. Some clones are missing from TCRdb's copy, which holds only in-frame ones; the method was immunoSEQ multiplex PCR. The sample has roughly 57,000 clones, 94% seen once. This specimen was collected from a patient treated with IRX-2 immunotherapy. The receptors here all came from a human donor with breast cancer. The CDR3 runs from the conserved cysteine through the conserved F or W. The order of the fields is V gene, J gene, D gene, clone size, CDR3 protein, CDR3 DNA. The D gene is left open where the match is weak. Only some rows state a clone size, as once, few, many or a class for expanded clones.

V gene: TRBV2
J gene: TRBJ2-3
D gene: .
clone size: .
CDR3 protein: CASEVTDTQYF
CDR3 DNA: TGTGCCAGCGAGGTCACAGATACGCAGTATTTT

V gene: TRBV9
J gene: TRBJ1-1
D gene: .
clone size: .
CDR3 protein: CASVRDALNTEAFF
CDR3 DNA: TGTGCCAGCGTCCGGGACGCCTTGAACACTGAAGCTTTCTTT

V gene: TRBV4-3
J gene: TRBJ1-4
D gene: .
clone size: .
CDR3 protein: CASSLSEQGLNEKLFF
CDR3 DNA: TGCGCCAGCAGCCTATCAGAACAGGGCCTTAATGAAAAACTGTTTTTT

V gene: TRBV7-8
J gene: TRBJ2-2
D gene: .
clone size: .
CDR3 protein: CASSYGAGDTGELFF
CDR3 DNA: TGTGCCAGCAGCTATGGGGCCGGGGACACCGGGGAGCTGTTTTTT

V gene: TRBV19
J gene: TRBJ1-5
D gene: .
clone size: .
CDR3 protein: CASSHERSMKPQHF
CDR3 DNA: TGTGCCAGTAGCCACGAGCGGTCGATGAAGCCCCAGCATTTT

V gene: TRBV9
J gene: TRBJ2-6
D gene: TRBD2
clone size: .
CDR3 protein: CASSWPSGAYSGANVLTF
CDR3 DNA: TGTGCCAGCAGTTGGCCTAGCGGGGCCTACTCTGGGGCCAACGTCCTGACTTTC

V gene: TRBV19
J gene: TRBJ1-5
D gene: TRBD1
clone size: .
CDR3 protein: CASSLGWTGEQPQHF
CDR3 DNA: TGTGCCAGTAGTCTCGGCTGGACAGGGGAACAGCCCCAGCATTTT

V gene: TRBV5-6
J gene: TRBJ2-3
D gene: TRBD2
clone size: .
CDR3 protein: CASSWTSGGATDTQYF
CDR3 DNA: TGTGCCAGCAGCTGGACTAGCGGGGGGGCCACGGATACGCAGTATTTT

V gene: TRBV18
J gene: TRBJ1-2
D gene: .
clone size: .
CDR3 protein: CASSPDHSQGYTF
CDR3 DNA: TGTGCCAGCTCACCAGATCACAGTCAAGGCTACACCTTC

V gene: TRBV25-1
J gene: TRBJ2-7
D gene: .
clone size: .
CDR3 protein: CASSEFEHRGAEQYF
CDR3 DNA: TGTGCCAGCAGTGAATTCGAACATCGGGGGGCCGAGCAGTACTTC

V gene: TRBV18
J gene: TRBJ1-2
D gene: .
clone size: .
CDR3 protein: CASSPQGGVVDGYTF
CDR3 DNA: TGTGCCAGCTCACCACAGGGGGGAGTCGTCGATGGCTACACCTTC

V gene: TRBV6-5
J gene: TRBJ1-3
D gene: .
clone size: .
CDR3 protein: CASSHRVGNTIYF
CDR3 DNA: TGTGCCAGCAGTCACAGAGTTGGAAACACCATATATTTT

V gene: TRBV18
J gene: TRBJ2-3
D gene: .
clone size: .
CDR3 protein: CASSTVEGTDTQYF
CDR3 DNA: TGTGCCAGCTCGACGGTAGAAGGCACAGATACGCAGTATTTT

V gene: TRBV7-7
J gene: TRBJ2-3
D gene: TRBD2
clone size: .
CDR3 protein: CASSPQGGADTQYF
CDR3 DNA: TGTGCCAGCAGCCCCCAGGGAGGGGCAGATACGCAGTATTTT

V gene: TRBV2
J gene: TRBJ2-5
D gene: TRBD2
clone size: .
CDR3 protein: CASSEFSGLPETQYF
CDR3 DNA: TGTGCCAGCAGTGAATTTAGCGGGCTTCCAGAGACCCAGTACTTC

V gene: TRBV6-5
J gene: TRBJ2-7
D gene: .
clone size: once
CDR3 protein: CASSYTGGTVEQYF
CDR3 DNA: TGTGCCAGCAGTTACACGGGGGGGACAGTCGAGCAGTACTTC